This entry describes one T cell receptor (beta chain). Its cognate antigen is unknown. The sample comes from a study of post-analysis software for immune sequencing data. Points from the study as a whole: Controls showed lower frequencies than patients for roughly five TRBV segments, and TRBV5-6, TRBV5-1 and TRBV20-1 were among these. Batch-matched samples strongly co-clustered by F measure. When compared against controls, multiple sclerosis patients showed significantly lower normalized Chao1 diversity.

The CDR3 contains 15 residues. Trimming took 2 bases from V and 0 from J, leaving 7 bases between them. Germline-derived CDR1 and CDR2 are SNHLY and FYNNEI. Tagging with unique molecular identifiers was a feature of the TCR beta cDNA libraries. From approximately 0.95 to 9.8 million T cells, around 500,000 cDNA molecules were obtained. In TCRdb, the PCR reads were re-called with MiXCR into one record per CDR3 protein. The sample carries about 810,000 distinct CDR3 sequences, roughly 50% recorded once. Specimen: blood. The clonotype comes from a girl under 18 with multiple sclerosis. The V call is TRBV2, the J call TRBJ1-4; possible D gene TRBD1, 5 bases. CDR3 DNA sequence: TGTGCCAGCAGTGAATCCAGGGCAACTAATGAAAAACTGTTTTTT. As protein: CASSESRATNEKLFF.